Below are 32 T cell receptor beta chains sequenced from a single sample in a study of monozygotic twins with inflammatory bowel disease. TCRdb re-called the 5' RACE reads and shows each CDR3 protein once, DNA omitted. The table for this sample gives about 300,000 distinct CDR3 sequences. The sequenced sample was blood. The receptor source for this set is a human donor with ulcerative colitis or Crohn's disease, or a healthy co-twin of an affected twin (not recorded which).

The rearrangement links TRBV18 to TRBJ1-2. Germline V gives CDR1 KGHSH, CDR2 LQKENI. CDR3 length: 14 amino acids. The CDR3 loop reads CASSQELNNYGYTF.

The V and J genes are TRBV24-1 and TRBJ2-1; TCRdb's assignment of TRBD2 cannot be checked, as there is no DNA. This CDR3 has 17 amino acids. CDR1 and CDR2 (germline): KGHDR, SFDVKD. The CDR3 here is CATREGQRFDSYNEQFF.

The CDR3 here is CASSIGQNQYNEQFF. The chain recombines TRBV28 with TRBJ2-1; TCRdb lists TRBD1, though no DNA is available to test this call. The CDR3 covers 15 residues. CDR1 and CDR2 (germline): MDHEN, SYDVKM.

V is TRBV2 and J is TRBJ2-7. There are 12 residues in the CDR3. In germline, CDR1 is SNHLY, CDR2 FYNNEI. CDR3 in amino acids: CASSEDLSEQYF. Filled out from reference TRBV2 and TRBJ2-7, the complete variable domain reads EPEVTQTPSHQVTQMGQEVILRCVPISNHLYFYWYRQILGQKVEFLVSFYNNEISEKSEIFDDQFSVERPDGSNFTLKIRSTKLEDSAMYFCASSEDLSEQYFGPGTRLTVT.

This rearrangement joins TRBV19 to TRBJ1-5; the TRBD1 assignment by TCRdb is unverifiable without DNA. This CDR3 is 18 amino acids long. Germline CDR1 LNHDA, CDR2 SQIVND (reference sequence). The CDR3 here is CASSTLAGIGTGNQPQHF.

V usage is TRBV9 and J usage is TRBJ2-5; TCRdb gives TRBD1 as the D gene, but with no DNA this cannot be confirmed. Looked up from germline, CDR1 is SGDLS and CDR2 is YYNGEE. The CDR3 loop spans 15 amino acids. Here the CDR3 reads CASSPRDRDGETQYF. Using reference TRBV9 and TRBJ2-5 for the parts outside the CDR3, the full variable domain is DSGVTQTPKHLITATGQRVTLRCSPRSGDLSVYWYQQSLDQGLQFLIQYYNGEERAKGNILERFSAQQFPDLHSELNLSSLELGDSALYFCASSPRDRDGETQYFGPGTRLLVL.

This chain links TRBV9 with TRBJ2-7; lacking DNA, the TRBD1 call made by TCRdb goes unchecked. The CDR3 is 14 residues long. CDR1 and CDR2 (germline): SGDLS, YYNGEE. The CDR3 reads CASSADRGLGEQYF.

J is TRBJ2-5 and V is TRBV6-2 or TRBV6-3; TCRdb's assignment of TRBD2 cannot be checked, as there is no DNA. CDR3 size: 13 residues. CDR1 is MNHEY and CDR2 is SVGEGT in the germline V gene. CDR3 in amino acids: CASRLAGPETQYF.

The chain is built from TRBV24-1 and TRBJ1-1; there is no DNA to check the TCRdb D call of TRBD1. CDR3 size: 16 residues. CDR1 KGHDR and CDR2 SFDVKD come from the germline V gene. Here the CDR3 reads CATSDFQSGTESKAFF.

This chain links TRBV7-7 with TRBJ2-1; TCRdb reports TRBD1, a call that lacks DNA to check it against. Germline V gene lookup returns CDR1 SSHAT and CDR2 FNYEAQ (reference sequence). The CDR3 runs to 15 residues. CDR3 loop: CASSLSTVGGNEQFF. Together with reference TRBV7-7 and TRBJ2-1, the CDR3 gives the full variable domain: GAGVSQSPRYKVTKRGQDVTLRCDPISSHATLYWYQQALGQGPEFLTYFNYEAQPDKSGLPSDRFSAERPEGSISTLTIQRTEQRDSAMYRCASSLSTVGGNEQFFGPGTRLTVL.

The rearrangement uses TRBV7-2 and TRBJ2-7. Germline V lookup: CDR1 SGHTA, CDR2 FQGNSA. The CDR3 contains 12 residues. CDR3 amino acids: CASSLYFYEQYF.

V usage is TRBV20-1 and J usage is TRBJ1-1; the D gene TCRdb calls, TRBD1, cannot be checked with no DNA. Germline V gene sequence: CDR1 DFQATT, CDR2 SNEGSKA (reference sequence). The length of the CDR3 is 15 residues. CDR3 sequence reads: CSARDHRQWDTEAFF.

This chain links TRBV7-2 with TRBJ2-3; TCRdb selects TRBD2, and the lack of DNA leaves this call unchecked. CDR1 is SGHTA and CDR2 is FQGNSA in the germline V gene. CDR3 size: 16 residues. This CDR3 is CASSLTAGRGTDTQYF.

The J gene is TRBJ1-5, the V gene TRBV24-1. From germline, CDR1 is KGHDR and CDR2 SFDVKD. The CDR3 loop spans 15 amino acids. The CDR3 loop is CATSDSFQTNQPQHF.

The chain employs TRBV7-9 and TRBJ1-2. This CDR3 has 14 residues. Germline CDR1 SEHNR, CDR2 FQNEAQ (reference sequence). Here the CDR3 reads CASSLEILSYGYTF.

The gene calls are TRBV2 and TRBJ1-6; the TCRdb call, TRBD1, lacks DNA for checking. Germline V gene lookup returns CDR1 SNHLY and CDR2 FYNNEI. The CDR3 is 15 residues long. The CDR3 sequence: CASSRDRPHNSPLHF.

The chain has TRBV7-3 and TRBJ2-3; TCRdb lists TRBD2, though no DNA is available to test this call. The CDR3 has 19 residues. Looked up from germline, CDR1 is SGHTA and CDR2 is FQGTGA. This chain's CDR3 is CASSKRGTSGGPSADTQYF. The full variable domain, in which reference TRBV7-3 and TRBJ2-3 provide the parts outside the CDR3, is GAGVSQTPSNKVTEKGKYVELRCDPISGHTALYWYRQSLGQGPEFLIYFQGTGAADDSGLPNDRFFAVRPEGSVSTLKIQRTERGDSAVYLCASSKRGTSGGPSADTQYFGPGTRLTVL.

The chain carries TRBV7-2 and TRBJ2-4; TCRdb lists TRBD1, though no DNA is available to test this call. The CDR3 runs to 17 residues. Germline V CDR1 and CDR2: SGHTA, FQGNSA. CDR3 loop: CASSSRAPSLAKNIQYF.

The CDR3 spells CASSPSPSGPQYF. This chain links TRBV18 with TRBJ2-5; TCRdb selects TRBD1, and the lack of DNA leaves this call unchecked. The CDR3 is 13 amino acids. Germline V gives CDR1 KGHSH, CDR2 LQKENI.

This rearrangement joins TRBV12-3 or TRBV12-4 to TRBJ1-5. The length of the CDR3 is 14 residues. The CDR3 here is CASSPSGSNQPQHF.

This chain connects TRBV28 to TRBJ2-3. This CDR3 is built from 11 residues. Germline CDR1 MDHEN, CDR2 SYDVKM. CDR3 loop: CASNPADTQYF.

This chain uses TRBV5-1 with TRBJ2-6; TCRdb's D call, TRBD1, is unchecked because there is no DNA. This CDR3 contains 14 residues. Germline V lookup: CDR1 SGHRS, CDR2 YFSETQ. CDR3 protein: CASSGHSGANVLTF.

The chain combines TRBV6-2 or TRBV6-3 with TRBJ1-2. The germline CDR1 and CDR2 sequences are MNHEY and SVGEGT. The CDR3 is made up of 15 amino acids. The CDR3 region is CASSYSRDSYYGYTF.

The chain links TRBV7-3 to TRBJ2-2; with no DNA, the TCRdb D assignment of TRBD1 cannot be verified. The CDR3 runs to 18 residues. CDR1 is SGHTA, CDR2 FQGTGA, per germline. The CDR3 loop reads CASSSSGGPPRTSGELFF.

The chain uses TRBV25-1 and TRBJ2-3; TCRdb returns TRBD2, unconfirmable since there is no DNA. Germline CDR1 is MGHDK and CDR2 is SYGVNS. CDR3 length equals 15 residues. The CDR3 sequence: CASSEQRGRTDTQYF.

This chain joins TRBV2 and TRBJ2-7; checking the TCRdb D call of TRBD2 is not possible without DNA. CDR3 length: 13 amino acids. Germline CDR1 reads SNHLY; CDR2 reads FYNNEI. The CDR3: CASSGRVLLFLYF. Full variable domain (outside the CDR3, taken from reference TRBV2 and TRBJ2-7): EPEVTQTPSHQVTQMGQEVILRCVPISNHLYFYWYRQILGQKVEFLVSFYNNEISEKSEIFDDQFSVERPDGSNFTLKIRSTKLEDSAMYFCASSGRVLLFLYFGPGTRLTVT.

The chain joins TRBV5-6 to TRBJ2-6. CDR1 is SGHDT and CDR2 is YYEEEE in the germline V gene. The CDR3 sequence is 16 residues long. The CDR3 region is CASSRTEFSGANVLTF.

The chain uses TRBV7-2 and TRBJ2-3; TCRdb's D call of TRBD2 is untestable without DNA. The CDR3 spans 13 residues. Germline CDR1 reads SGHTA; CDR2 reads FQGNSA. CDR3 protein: CASSLWESDTQYF.

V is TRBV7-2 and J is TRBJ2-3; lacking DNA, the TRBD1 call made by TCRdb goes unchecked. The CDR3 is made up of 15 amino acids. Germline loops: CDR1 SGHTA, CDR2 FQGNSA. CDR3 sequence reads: CASRTQPGSTDTQYF.

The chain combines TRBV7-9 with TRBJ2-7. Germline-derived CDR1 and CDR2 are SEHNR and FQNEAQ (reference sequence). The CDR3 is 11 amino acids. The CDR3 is CASSPPVEQYF.

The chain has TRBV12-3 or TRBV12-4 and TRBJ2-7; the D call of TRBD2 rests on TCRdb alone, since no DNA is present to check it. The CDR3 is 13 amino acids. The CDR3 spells CASSEGLPAEQYF.

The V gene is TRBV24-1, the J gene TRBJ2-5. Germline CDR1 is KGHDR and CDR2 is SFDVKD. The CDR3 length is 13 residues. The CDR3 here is CATSDRTVETQYF.